The entry below describes one TCR beta chain. The target antigen is unknown. Naive CD8+ T lymphocytes were specified as CD45RO-CCR7+CD27+CD95-. The data derive from a study of CXCR3-negative and CXCR3-positive naive CD8 T cells. Whole-study results and caveats: With respect to TRBV-TRBJ usage, naive CXCR3-negative and CXCR3-positive cells were similar; memory differed. CXCR3-expressing naive cells carried TRB CDR3s more hydrophobic than those of CXCR3-negative naive cells. TRB CDR3 properties served as the basis for inferring TCR strength, and surface CD5 was comparable between naive subsets.

This CDR3 region has 16 residues. The germline gives CDR1 SGHTA, CDR2 FQGTGA. UMI-labeled TRB cDNA libraries were prepared by 5' RACE. After re-calling the 5' RACE reads, TCRdb lists one entry per CDR3 protein, DNA absent. Here the sample table reports some 130,000 distinct CDR3 sequences. The chain employs TRBV7-3 and TRBJ2-3; TCRdb designates TRBD2, a call that cannot be tested without DNA. Input material: naive CXCR3+ CD8+ T cells from blood. Subset here: CD45RO-CCR7+CD27+CD95- naive CD8+ T cells expressing CXCR3 (TNR3+). The receptor was isolated from a human donor in good health. Some clones in this sample may be carry-over from other donors' samples. CDR3 sequence reads: CASSPLAGESTDTQYF. The variable domain in full, completed from reference TRBV7-3 and TRBJ2-3, reads GAGVSQTPSNKVTEKGKYVELRCDPISGHTALYWYRQSLGQGPEFLIYFQGTGAADDSGLPNDRFFAVRPEGSVSTLKIQRTERGDSAVYLCASSPLAGESTDTQYFGPGTRLTVL.